These T cell receptor beta chains were read from a single sample in a study of T cell responses to AZD1222 COVID-19 vaccine. TCRdb's table, derived via immunoSEQ multiplex PCR, lists solely in-frame clones and lacks some. The sample contains 70,000 to 90,000 clones, 80% to 90% of which appear only once. Sequencing used peripheral blood, obtained 28 days after the second AZD1222 dose. The receptors originated from an adult who received the AZD1222 COVID-19 vaccine. Each CDR3 is given with its conserved first and last residue. D genes are given only for firm matches. Clone size is shown for a subset of rows, as once, few, many or a class of expanded clone.

j_gene	d_gene	len	v_gene	abundance	CDR3aa	CDR3nt
TRBJ1-2	.	14	TRBV5-6	.	CASSFWQGNYGYTF	TGTGCCAGCAGCTTTTGGCAGGGAAACTATGGCTACACCTTC
TRBJ1-5	.	13	TRBV20-1	.	CSASTGAHQPQHF	TGCAGTGCTAGTACGGGGGCCCATCAGCCCCAGCATTTT
TRBJ2-7	.	14	TRBV9	.	CASSVGDGAYEQYF	TGTGCCAGCAGCGTAGGGGACGGGGCCTACGAGCAGTACTTC
TRBJ1-5	.	16	TRBV10-1	.	CASSLKGGNMGQPQHF	TGCGCCAGCAGCTTAAAGGGAGGTAATATGGGTCAGCCCCAGCATTTT
TRBJ2-3	TRBD1	15	TRBV11-3	.	CASSLGQGATDTQYF	TGTGCCAGCAGCTTAGGACAGGGGGCCACAGATACGCAGTATTTT
TRBJ1-4	.	12	TRBV7-9	.	CASSLIHEKLFF	TGTGCCAGCAGCTTAATCCATGAAAAACTGTTTTTT
TRBJ1-5	TRBD1	14	TRBV7-2	.	CASSLTGMGQPQHF	TGTGCCAGCAGCCTGACAGGGATGGGTCAGCCCCAGCATTTT
TRBJ2-1	TRBD2	18	TRBV7-6	.	CASSWGVTSGRVYNEQFF	TGTGCCAGCAGCTGGGGGGTGACTAGCGGGAGAGTATACAATGAGCAGTTCTTC
TRBJ1-4	TRBD1	17	TRBV28	few	CASSAYRGSVANEKLFF	TGTGCCAGCAGCGCTTACAGGGGCTCCGTTGCTAATGAAAAACTGTTTTTT
TRBJ1-6	.	16	TRBV27	.	CASSFSGTRILSPLHF	TGTGCCAGCAGTTTCTCCGGGACCCGGATCCTGTCGCCCCTCCACTTT
TRBJ2-7	TRBD2	15	TRBV6-5	.	CASSTRGGGNYEQYF	TGTGCCAGCAGCACTCGTGGCGGGGGGAATTACGAGCAGTACTTC
TRBJ1-6	.	15	TRBV2	.	CASSEERDYNSPLHF	TGTGCCAGCAGTGAAGAGAGGGATTATAATTCACCCCTCCACTTT
TRBJ2-2	.	14	TRBV9	.	CASSPSGGTGELFF	TGTGCCAGCAGCCCAAGCGGAGGGACCGGGGAGCTGTTTTTT
TRBJ1-5	.	15	TRBV7-2	.	CASSLSPKAPSPQHF	TGTGCCAGCAGCTTATCCCCCAAGGCCCCGTCGCCCCAGCATTTT
TRBJ2-2	TRBD2	17	TRBV7-2	.	CASSLGKSGINTGELFF	TGTGCCAGCAGCTTAGGTAAAAGCGGGATTAACACCGGGGAGCTGTTTTTT
TRBJ1-6	TRBD1	15	TRBV9	once	CASSPDRGRNSPLHF	TGTGCCAGCAGCCCGGACAGGGGGCGGAATTCACCCCTCCACTTT
TRBJ1-6	.	15	TRBV7-6	.	CASSLKGAGNSPLHF	TGTGCCAGCAGCTTAAAGGGCGCAGGGAATTCACCCCTCCACTTT
TRBJ2-6	.	16	TRBV18	.	CASSPRTGSGANVLTF	TGTGCCAGCTCACCACGGACTGGTTCTGGGGCCAACGTCCTGACTTTC
TRBJ1-2	.	15	TRBV5-1	.	CASTEIPGTSYGYTF	TGCGCCAGCACGGAGATTCCCGGGACTTCCTATGGCTACACCTTC
TRBJ2-3	.	18	TRBV12-5	.	CASGAGLKTEEFTDTQYF	TGTGCTAGTGGTGCCGGCCTAAAGACAGAGGAATTCACAGATACGCAGTATTTT
TRBJ1-3	TRBD1	19	TRBV7-6	.	CASSFRGRAGQGAGNTIYF	TGTGCCAGCAGCTTTCGTGGTAGAGCGGGACAGGGGGCAGGAAACACCATATATTTT
TRBJ2-7	TRBD1	15	TRBV5-1	.	CASRPASGGPYEQYF	TGCGCCAGCAGACCGGCATCAGGGGGCCCCTACGAGCAGTACTTC
TRBJ2-6	.	15	TRBV5-4	once	CASSFQGGGANVLTF	TGTGCCAGCAGCTTCCAGGGTGGTGGGGCCAACGTCCTGACTTTC
TRBJ2-1	TRBD2	14	TRBV6-5	.	CASGPGLAANEQFF	TGTGCCAGCGGGCCGGGGCTAGCGGCCAATGAGCAGTTCTTC
TRBJ2-3	.	13	TRBV3-1/TRBV3-2	.	CASSSRGTDTQYF	TGTGCCAGCAGCTCCCGAGGGACAGATACGCAGTATTTT
TRBJ2-3	TRBD2	18	TRBV4-3	.	CASSQDNRREMGTDTQYF	TGCGCCAGCAGCCAAGATAATCGGCGGGAGATGGGCACAGATACGCAGTATTTT
TRBJ2-7	.	15	TRBV7-3	few	CASSLGAGQSYEQYF	TGTGCCAGCAGCTTAGGTGCGGGACAGAGCTACGAGCAGTACTTC
TRBJ2-6	.	14	TRBV19	.	CASSGLAGANVLTF	TGTGCCAGTAGTGGGCTAGCTGGGGCCAACGTCCTGACTTTC
TRBJ2-2	TRBD2	19	TRBV7-2	.	CASSSGLAGGSANTGELFF	TGTGCCAGCAGCTCGGGACTAGCGGGGGGGTCCGCGAACACCGGGGAGCTGTTTTTT
TRBJ1-3	.	14	TRBV6-1	.	CASSEPGPGNTIYF	TGTGCCAGCAGTGAACCAGGGCCAGGAAACACCATATATTTT
TRBJ2-3	.	16	TRBV4-2	.	CASSQDGSRRADTQYF	TGTGCCAGCAGCCAAGATGGATCCAGGAGGGCAGATACGCAGTATTTT
TRBJ2-2	TRBD1	16	TRBV4-1	.	CASREGDSSNTGELFF	TGCGCCAGCAGGGAAGGGGACAGTTCGAACACCGGGGAGCTGTTTTTT
TRBJ1-5	TRBD1	17	TRBV19	.	CASKLAGGRGGNQPQHF	TGTGCCAGTAAACTTGCAGGGGGCAGGGGAGGCAATCAGCCCCAGCATTTT
TRBJ2-7	.	14	TRBV6-2/TRBV6-3	.	CASSLPPGTYEQYF	TGTGCCAGCAGTCTACCCCCCGGGACCTACGAGCAGTACTTC
TRBJ2-5	.	12	TRBV18	.	CASSPIGETQYF	TGTGCCAGCTCACCTATAGGAGAGACCCAGTACTTC
TRBJ1-2	.	15	TRBV29-1	.	CSVDGEQPWDYGYTF	TGCAGCGTTGATGGGGAACAACCCTGGGACTATGGCTACACCTTC
TRBJ2-2	.	13	TRBV19	.	CASMYSNTGELFF	TGTGCCAGTATGTATTCGAACACCGGGGAGCTGTTTTTT
TRBJ1-1	.	11	TRBV19	.	CASVFHTEAFF	TGTGCCAGTGTCTTCCACACTGAAGCTTTCTTT
TRBJ1-2	.	14	TRBV27	.	CASSTTGTVYGYTF	TGTGCCAGCAGTACCACCGGGACGGTCTATGGCTACACCTTC
TRBJ1-2	.	14	TRBV4-1	once	CASSETVLSGGYTF	TGCGCCAGCAGCGAAACGGTCTTGTCGGGGGGCTACACCTTC
TRBJ2-2	.	13	TRBV7-2	.	CASTGGGAGELFF	TGTGCCAGCACCGGGGGCGGCGCCGGGGAGCTGTTTTTT
TRBJ2-1	.	11	TRBV3-1/TRBV3-2	few	CASSHRNEQFF	TGTGCCAGCAGCCACAGAAATGAGCAGTTCTTC
TRBJ2-7	TRBD2	14	TRBV2	.	CASRASGTAYEQYF	TGTGCCAGCAGGGCTAGCGGGACCGCCTACGAGCAGTACTTC
TRBJ1-1	TRBD1	13	TRBV18	.	CASSRDRDAEAFF	TGTGCCAGCTCACGGGACAGGGACGCTGAAGCTTTCTTT
TRBJ2-3	.	15	TRBV18	.	CASSPRGGIADTQYF	TGTGCCAGCTCACCACGGGGCGGGATCGCAGATACGCAGTATTTT
TRBJ1-2	.	15	TRBV28	.	CASTLSGQERYGYTF	TGTGCCAGCACCCTATCGGGGCAGGAGCGCTATGGCTACACCTTC
TRBJ1-3	.	14	TRBV5-8	.	CASSRRGAGNTIYF	TGTGCCAGCAGCCGGAGGGGGGCCGGAAACACCATATATTTT
TRBJ1-3	.	15	TRBV4-2	.	CASSRETGSGNTIYF	TGTGCCAGCAGCCGAGAAACAGGGTCTGGAAACACCATATATTTT
TRBJ2-1	.	16	TRBV5-6	.	CASSPSGGGSYNEQFF	TGTGCCAGCAGCCCTAGTGGAGGTGGGTCTTACAATGAGCAGTTCTTC
TRBJ1-5	TRBD1	17	TRBV19	.	CASTDSPTGPSNQPQHF	TGTGCCAGTACCGACTCACCGACAGGGCCCAGCAATCAGCCCCAGCATTTT
TRBJ1-1	.	14	TRBV3-1/TRBV3-2	.	CASSPPRGWTEAFF	TGTGCCAGCAGCCCCCCTCGGGGCTGGACTGAAGCTTTCTTT
TRBJ1-4	TRBD1	15	TRBV11-2	few	CASSTGTGRNEKLFF	TGTGCCAGCAGCACCGGGACAGGGCGCAATGAAAAACTGTTTTTT
TRBJ2-7	TRBD1	17	TRBV7-9	.	CASSLLGQGRDDYEQYF	TGTGCCAGCAGCTTGCTAGGACAGGGCAGGGACGACTACGAGCAGTACTTC
TRBJ2-7	TRBD2	15	TRBV19	.	CASSNGLAGAREQYF	TGTGCCAGTAGTAACGGACTAGCGGGAGCCAGGGAGCAGTACTTC